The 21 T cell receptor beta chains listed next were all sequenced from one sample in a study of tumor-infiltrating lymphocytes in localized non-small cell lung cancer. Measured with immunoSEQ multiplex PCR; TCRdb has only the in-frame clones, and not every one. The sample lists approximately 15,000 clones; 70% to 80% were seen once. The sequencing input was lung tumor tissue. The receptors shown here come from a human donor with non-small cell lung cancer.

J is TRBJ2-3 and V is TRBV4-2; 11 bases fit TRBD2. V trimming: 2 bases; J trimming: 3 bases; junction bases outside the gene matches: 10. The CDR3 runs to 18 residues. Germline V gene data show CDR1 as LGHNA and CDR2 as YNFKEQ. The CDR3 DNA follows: TGTGCCAGCAGCCAAAAGGGGATGACTAGCGGGGTGACAGATACGCAGTATTTT. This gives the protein CASSQKGMTSGVTDTQYF.

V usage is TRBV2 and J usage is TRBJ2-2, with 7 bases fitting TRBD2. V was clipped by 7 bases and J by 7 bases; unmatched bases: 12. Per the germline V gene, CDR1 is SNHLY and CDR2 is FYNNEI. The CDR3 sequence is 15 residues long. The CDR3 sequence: CASTGLAGEGGELFF. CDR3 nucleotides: TGTGCCAGCACCGGCCTCGCCGGGGAGGGCGGGGAGCTGTTTTTT.

The CDR3 DNA follows: TGCGCCAGCAGGACAGGACCGGCTAACTATGGCTACACCTTC. Residues: CASRTGPANYGYTF. The chain carries TRBV10-1 and TRBJ1-2; a possible D gene is TRBD1 (6 bases). Trimming stripped 6 bases from V and 0 bases from J, with 11 bases between. This CDR3 spans 14 amino acids. The germline gives CDR1 WNHNN, CDR2 SYGVQD (reference sequence).

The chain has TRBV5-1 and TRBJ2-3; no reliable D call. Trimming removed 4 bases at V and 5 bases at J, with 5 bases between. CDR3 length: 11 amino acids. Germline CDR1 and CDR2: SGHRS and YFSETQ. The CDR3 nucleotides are TGCGCCAGCAGCCTAGTAGATACGCAGTATTTT. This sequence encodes CASSLVDTQYF.

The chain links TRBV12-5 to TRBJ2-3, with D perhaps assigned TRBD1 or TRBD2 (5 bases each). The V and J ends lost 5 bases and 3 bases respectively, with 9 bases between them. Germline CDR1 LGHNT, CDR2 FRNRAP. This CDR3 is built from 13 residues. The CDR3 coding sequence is TGTGCTAGTGGTACGGGACCTACAGATACGCAGTATTTT. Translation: CASGTGPTDTQYF.

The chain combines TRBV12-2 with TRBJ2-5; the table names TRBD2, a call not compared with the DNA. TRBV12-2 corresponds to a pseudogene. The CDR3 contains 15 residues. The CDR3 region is CASRLVQREGETQYF. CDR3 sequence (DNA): TGTGCAAGTCGCTTAGTCCAGCGGGAGGGTGAGACCCAGTACTTC.

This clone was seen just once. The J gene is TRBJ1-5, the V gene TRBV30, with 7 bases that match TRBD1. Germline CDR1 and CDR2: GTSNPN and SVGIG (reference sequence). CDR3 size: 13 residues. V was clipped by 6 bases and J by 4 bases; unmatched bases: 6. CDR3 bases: TGTGCCTGCACGACAGGGACTAATCAGCCCCAGCATTTT. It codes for CACTTGTNQPQHF.

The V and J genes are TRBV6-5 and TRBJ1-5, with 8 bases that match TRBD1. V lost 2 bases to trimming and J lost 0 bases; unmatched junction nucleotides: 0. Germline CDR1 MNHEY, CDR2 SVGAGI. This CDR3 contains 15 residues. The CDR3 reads CASSYGTGSNQPQHF. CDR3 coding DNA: TGTGCCAGCAGTTACGGGACAGGTAGCAATCAGCCCCAGCATTTT.

CDR3 in DNA: TGTGCCAGCTCAGGGGCAGTCCCCAAGGTCTACCAAGAGACCCAGTACTTC. It yields the protein CASSGAVPKVYQETQYF. This sequence joins TRBV18 and TRBJ2-5; weak D call: TRBD1 (5 bases). The CDR3 sequence is 17 residues long. Trimming stripped 5 bases from V and 0 bases from J, with 19 bases between. Germline loops: CDR1 KGHSH, CDR2 LQKENI.

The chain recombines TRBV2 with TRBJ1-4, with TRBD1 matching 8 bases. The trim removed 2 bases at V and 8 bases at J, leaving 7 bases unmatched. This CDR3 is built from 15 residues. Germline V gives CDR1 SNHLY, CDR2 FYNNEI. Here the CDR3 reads CASSEQGAMREKLFF. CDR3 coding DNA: TGTGCCAGCAGTGAACAGGGGGCGATGCGCGAAAAACTGTTTTTT.

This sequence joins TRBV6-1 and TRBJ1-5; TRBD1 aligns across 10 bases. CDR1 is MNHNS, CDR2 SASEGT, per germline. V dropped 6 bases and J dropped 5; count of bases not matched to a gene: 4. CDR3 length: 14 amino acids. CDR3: CASRRTGGDQPQHF. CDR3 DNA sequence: TGTGCCAGCAGAAGGACAGGGGGTGATCAGCCCCAGCATTTT.

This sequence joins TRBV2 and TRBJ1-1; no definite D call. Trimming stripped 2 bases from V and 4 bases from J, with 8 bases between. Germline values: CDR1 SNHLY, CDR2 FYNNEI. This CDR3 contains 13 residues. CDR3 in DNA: TGTGCCAGCAGTGAATTAATTGGCACTGAAGCTTTCTTT. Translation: CASSELIGTEAFF.

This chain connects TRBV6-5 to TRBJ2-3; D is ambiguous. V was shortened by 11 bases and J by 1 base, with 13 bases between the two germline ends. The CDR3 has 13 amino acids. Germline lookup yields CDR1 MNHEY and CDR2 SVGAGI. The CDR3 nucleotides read TGTGCCGCCAGATCCCCGGGCACAGATACGCAGTATTTT. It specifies CAARSPGTDTQYF.

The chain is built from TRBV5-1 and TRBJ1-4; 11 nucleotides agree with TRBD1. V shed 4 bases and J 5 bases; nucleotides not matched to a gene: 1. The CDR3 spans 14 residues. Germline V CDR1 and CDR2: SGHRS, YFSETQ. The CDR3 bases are TGCGCCAGCAGCGGGGACAGGGGGAATGAAAAACTGTTTTTT. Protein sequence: CASSGDRGNEKLFF.

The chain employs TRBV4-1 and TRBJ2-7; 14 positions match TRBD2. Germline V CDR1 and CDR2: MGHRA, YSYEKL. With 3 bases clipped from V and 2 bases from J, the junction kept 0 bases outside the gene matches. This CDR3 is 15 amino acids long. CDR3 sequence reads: CASSQGLAGAYEQYF. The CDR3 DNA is TGCGCCAGCAGCCAGGGACTAGCGGGAGCCTACGAGCAGTACTTC.

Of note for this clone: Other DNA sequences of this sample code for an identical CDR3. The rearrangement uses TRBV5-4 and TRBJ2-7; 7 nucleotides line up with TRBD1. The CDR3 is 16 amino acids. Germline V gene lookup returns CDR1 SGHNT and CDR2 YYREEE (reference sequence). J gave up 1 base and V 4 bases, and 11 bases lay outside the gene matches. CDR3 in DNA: TGTGCCAGCAGCAGAGGGGGCAGGGGGATTTCCTACGAGCAGTACTTC. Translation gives CASSRGGRGISYEQYF.

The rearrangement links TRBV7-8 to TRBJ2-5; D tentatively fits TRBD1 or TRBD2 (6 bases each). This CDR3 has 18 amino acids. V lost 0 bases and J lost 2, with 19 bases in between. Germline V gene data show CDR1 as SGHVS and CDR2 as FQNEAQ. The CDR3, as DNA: TGTGCCAGCAGCTTAGCGCAGGAGGGGGAGTACCCTCAAGAGACCCAGTACTTC. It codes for CASSLAQEGEYPQETQYF.

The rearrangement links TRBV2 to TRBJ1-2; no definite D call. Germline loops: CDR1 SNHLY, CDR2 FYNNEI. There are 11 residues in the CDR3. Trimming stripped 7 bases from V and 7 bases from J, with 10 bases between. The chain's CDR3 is CASKERFGYTF. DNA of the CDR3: TGTGCCAGCAAAGAGCGGTTTGGCTACACCTTC.

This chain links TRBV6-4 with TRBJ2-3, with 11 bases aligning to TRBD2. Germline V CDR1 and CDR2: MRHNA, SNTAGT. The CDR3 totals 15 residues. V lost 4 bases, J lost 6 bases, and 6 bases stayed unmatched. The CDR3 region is CASSALAGGSDTQYF. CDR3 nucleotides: TGTGCCAGCAGTGCCCTAGCGGGAGGCTCGGATACGCAGTATTTT.

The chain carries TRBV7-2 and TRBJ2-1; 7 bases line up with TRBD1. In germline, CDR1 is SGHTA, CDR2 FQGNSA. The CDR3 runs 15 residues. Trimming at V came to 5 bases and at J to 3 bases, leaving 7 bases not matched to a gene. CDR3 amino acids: CASSPDRDYYNEQFF. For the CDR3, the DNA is TGTGCCAGCAGCCCAGACAGGGATTACTACAATGAGCAGTTCTTC.

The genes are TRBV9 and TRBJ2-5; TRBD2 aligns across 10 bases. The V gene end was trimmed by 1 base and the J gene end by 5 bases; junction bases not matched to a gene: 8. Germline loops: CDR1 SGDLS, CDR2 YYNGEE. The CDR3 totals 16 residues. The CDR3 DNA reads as TGTGCCAGCAGCGTAAGAAGCGGGAGGGCCGCTGAGACCCAGTACTTC. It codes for CASSVRSGRAAETQYF.